Given below is one TCR beta chain in context. Its target is not known. These data are taken from a study of beta chain features in type 1 diabetes. Study-wide background: Cell yields, age and gender were similar between patients and healthy donors.

Study-wide results and limits: Within each of all four CD4+ subsets, Type 1 diabetes patients had TCRB CDR3s that were moderately but significantly shorter. For patients, the naive, central memory and Treg TCRB repertoires appeared more alike than for healthy donors.

Reverse transcription of all isolated RNA meant that expressed TCRB transcripts were sequenced. Sequencing of naive, central memory and regulatory T cell samples gave an average of roughly 3.5 million reads. TCRdb's copy holds only in-frame clones and misses some; the assay was immunoSEQ multiplex PCR. The sample includes 150,000 to 200,000 clones, roughly 60% of them seen just once. The CDR3 runs 13 residues. Germline V lookup: CDR1 PRHDT, CDR2 FYEKMQ (reference sequence). V dropped 5 bases and J dropped 8 bases, with 13 bases sitting between them. This clonotype was sampled from a man aged 30 to 45 with type 1 diabetes. The chain joins TRBV13 to TRBJ2-1, with D uncertain. Sequenced material: naive CD4+ T cells from blood. DNA for the CDR3: TGTGCCAGCAGCCCCCTGCATGGAGATGAGCAGTTCTTC. This translates into CASSPLHGDEQFF.